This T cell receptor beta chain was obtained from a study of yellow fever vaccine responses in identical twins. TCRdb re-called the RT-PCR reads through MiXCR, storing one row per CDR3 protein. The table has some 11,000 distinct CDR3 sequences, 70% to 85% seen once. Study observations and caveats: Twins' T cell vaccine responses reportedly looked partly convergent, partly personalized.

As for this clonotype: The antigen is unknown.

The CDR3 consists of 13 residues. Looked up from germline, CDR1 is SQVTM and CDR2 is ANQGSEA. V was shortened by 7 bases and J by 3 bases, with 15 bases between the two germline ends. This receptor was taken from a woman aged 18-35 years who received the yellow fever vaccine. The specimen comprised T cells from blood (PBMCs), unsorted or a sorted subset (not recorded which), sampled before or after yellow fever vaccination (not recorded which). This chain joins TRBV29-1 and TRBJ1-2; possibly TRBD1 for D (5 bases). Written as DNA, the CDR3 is TGCAGCGGCGTTGGTGGGGGGGACTATGGCTACACCTTC. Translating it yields CSGVGGGDYGYTF.